This T cell receptor (beta chain) was identified in a study of blood T cell repertoires in COVID-19. Study-level information: T cells, B-cell-depleted T cells, or PBMCs provided the cDNA or gDNA that served as material.

Trimming removed 5 bases from V and 4 bases from J; junction bases left unmatched: 4. Germline CDR1 and CDR2: SGHAT and FQNNGV. CDR3 length: 16 residues. Study processing details: The authors estimated nucleated cell counts from reference gene primer amplification. Using immunoSEQ multiplex PCR, the repertoire was profiled, and TCRdb retains in-frame clones only, with some absent. V and J calls and clone size are as listed in that table; D and trimming were resolved from the DNA. The sample yields some 270,000 clones, 89% seen once. The study recruited people aged roughly 18 to 100 years across approximately 25 US areas. Recovered status applied to Cohort 3 donors who had two consecutive negative PCRs. It also applied to those with clearance or with symptom resolution.

The chain combines TRBV11-2 with TRBJ2-3, with 15 bases lining up with TRBD2. This clonotype originated in a woman aged 40-49 years who had recovered from COVID-19. The specimen was PBMCs or T cells enriched from blood (not recorded which). CDR3: CASSLGLAGGADTQYF. CDR3 DNA sequence: TGTGCCAGCAGCCTGGGACTAGCGGGAGGCGCAGATACGCAGTATTTT.